The sequence of this TCR beta chain was determined in a study of blood T cell repertoires in COVID-19 (TCRdb year 2020). Regarding the research as a whole: Samples covering the acute and convalescent phases of COVID-19 were provided by collaborators in the United States, Italy and Spain. The sample metadata nearly always contained a de-identified subject ID, COVID-19 status, age in years and sex. The prospective study material was composed of cDNA or gDNA derived from T cells, B-cell-depleted T cells, or PBMCs. HLA class I and class II types, where available, came from metadata supplied by the sample provider rather than from assay-based typing. A freely available public database, intended as a resource for researchers studying the immune response to SARS-CoV-2, is where the repertoires were released. Samples came from the ongoing ImmuneRACE study (first 160 participants) plus 1,254 subjects from 6 global collaborators. The dataset comprised deeply sampled blood TCRbeta repertoires from subjects exposed to, actively infected with, or recovered from COVID-19. What the study reported, not specific to this receptor: How much clinical and demographic metadata was included differed by source and by participant, and the metadata was provided uncurated.

In the prospective study, participants were roughly 18 to 100 years old, resided in fewer than 25 geographic areas of the United States, and were enrolled through a virtual design. Cohort assignment in the prospective study relied on participant-reported clinical history from a screening survey and a study questionnaire. In the prospective study, whole blood, serum and a nasopharyngeal or oropharyngeal swab were collected from each participant by mobile phlebotomists. Prospective study participants could optionally give additional blood draws and questionnaires over an approximately 2-month period. Blood samples from the prospective study were shipped frozen or at room temperature prior to DNA extraction. The immunoSEQ Assay, a bias-controlled multiplex PCR, was used to amplify TCRbeta CDR3 regions from genomic DNA. From the authors' description of their analysis: The number of nucleated cells in each sample was estimated from the amplification of reference gene primers within the assay. Sequence reads were collapsed and filtered to measure the absolute abundance of every unique TCRbeta CDR3 rearrangement. Productive Simpson clonality was computed per sample as the square root of Simpson's diversity index over productive rearrangements. This immuneACCESS table, as held by TCRdb, lists in-frame sequences with V and J called but not all clones. Of the missing ones, under half trace to an unresolved V gene in checked studies; the others have no known cause. Clonal size and the V and J genes are those of that table, whereas D and trimming came from the DNA. For this sample the table gives about 140,000 clones, of which 84% were detected only once. Of the sample, less than 7% falls within the top ten clones.

Remarks on this clone: Its cognate antigen has yet to be identified. Per-base quality was not reported, and no clone a single base away is much larger than it.

Reading from cysteine to phenylalanine, the CDR3 counts 13 amino acids. Only the CDR3 DNA is retained, 39 bases long and in frame from the first base. The sequenced material came from PBMCs or T cells enriched from blood (not recorded which). This sequence originates from a man aged 40-50 years with acute COVID-19. This sequence uses TRBV21-1 and TRBJ1-1. TRBV21-1 is a pseudogene segment. CDR3 sequence: CASKWQRNTEAFF. The bases are TGTGCCAGCAAGTGGCAGCGGAACACTGAAGCTTTCTTT.